This T cell receptor beta chain was captured in a study of radiation and T cells in renal cell carcinoma. In this sample, this clone turned up a few times. The germline V gene has CDR1 SGHNT and CDR2 YENEEA. Deletions cut 6 bases from V and 0 bases from J, with 12 bases between. The CDR3 runs 15 residues. Clones were read by immunoSEQ multiplex PCR, and TCRdb kept only the in-frame ones, dropping some. The top ten hold 7.3% of the sample, which has 50,000 to 75,000 clones, roughly 79% seen once. Time point described: baseline pretreatment blood. This sample's treatment: 15 Gy SBRT to primary tumor, nephrectomy 4 weeks later.

This receptor was identified in a man in his 60s with renal cell carcinoma. This chain joins TRBV11-3 and TRBJ2-1, with no clear D. The source material was blood, sampled from a patient whose treatment included radiotherapy and nephrectomy. CDR3 sequence (DNA): TGTGCCAGCAGGCCCCCGGGCAGCTCCTACAATGAGCAGTTCTTC. As protein: CASRPPGSSYNEQFF.